This T cell receptor (beta chain) was identified during a study of T cell repertoires in cytomegalovirus infection. Background on the study: Indications came from public TCR beta signatures; they pointed to CMV infection and to a matching HLA type.

This CDR3 spans 14 amino acids. Germline V gives CDR1 SEHNR, CDR2 FQNEAQ (reference sequence). The V and J ends lost 11 bases and 1 base respectively, with 17 bases between them. TCRdb re-called the reads through MiXCR, storing one row per CDR3 protein. Here the sample spans approximately 990,000 distinct CDR3 sequences, around 32% being singletons. This clonotype was detected ten times or more. The antigen remains unidentified. The rearrangement uses TRBV7-9 and TRBJ2-5, with D perhaps assigned TRBD1 or TRBD2 (5 bases each). This specimen was cultured CD8+ T cells from PBMCs, taken from culture after CMV antigen stimulation. The origin of this receptor is a human donor in good health (CMV status not recorded). Some clones in this sample may be carry-over from other donors' samples. CDR3 coding DNA: TGTGCCGAGGGGCCGGGGTCCCTCCAAGAGACCCAGTACTTC. Its protein product is CAEGPGSLQETQYF.